The clone carrying this T cell receptor beta chain has only one observation. This specimen comes from a study of cytomegalovirus exposure and HLA in healthy donors. V was clipped by 3 bases and J by 2 bases, with 11 bases between them. The germline V gene encodes CDR1 KGHSH and CDR2 LQKENI. This CDR3 comprises 15 residues. Some clones are missing from TCRdb's copy, which holds only in-frame ones; the method was immunoSEQ multiplex PCR. There are some 43,000 clones in the sample; about 90% occur only once, and over 5.5% lies in the top ten. The TCR was taken from a man younger than 35 in good health and CMV-seronegative. This chain joins TRBV18 and TRBJ1-3; possibly TRBD1 for D (5 bases). Material for sequencing was PBMCs. The CDR3 DNA follows: TGTGCCAGCTCACCGGGGCAAGCTGCTGGAAACACCATATATTTT. Residues: CASSPGQAAGNTIYF.